The T cell receptor beta chain under discussion was sequenced for a study of OX40 agonist ivuxolimab in advanced cancers. Study at large: Ivuxolimab was administered intravenously to patients at 0.01 to 10 mg/kg every 2 weeks. General study results and limits: In the 0.1-3.0 mg/kg groups, partial responders showed among the lowest expansion. There were, on average, more expanded clones in CD8+ T cells than in CD4+.

On this clone itself: Antigen specificity is unknown.

The germline CDR1 and CDR2 sequences are MGHRA and YSYEKL. The J segment lost 0 bases and the V segment lost 0 bases, leaving 5 bases of the junction unmatched. The CDR3 length is 16 residues. Drawing of blood for sampling happened at baseline, at cycle 4 day 1, and at cycle 7 day 1. Using immunoSEQ multiplex PCR, the repertoire was profiled, and TCRdb retains in-frame clones only, with some absent. The sample carries 24,000 or so clones, approximately 90% recorded once. The source is an adult with an advanced solid tumor such as melanoma, head and neck, liver or kidney cancer. Here the sequenced sample was CD4+ or CD8+ T cells sorted from blood, taken in a trial of the OX40 agonist ivuxolimab. The rearrangement links TRBV4-1 to TRBJ2-7; 7 nucleotides agree with TRBD2. The CDR3 here is CASSQELAKSSYEQYF. The CDR3 coding sequence is TGCGCCAGCAGCCAAGAACTAGCGAAAAGCTCCTACGAGCAGTACTTC.